This T cell receptor (beta chain) was sequenced during a study of control samples from healthy donors and cancer patients (dated by TCRdb to the early 2020s). About this clone itself: Its antigen is currently not known. No qualities accompany the bases; no much larger clone lies one base away.

CDR1 and CDR2 were assigned from the germline V gene as SGHRS and YFSETQ. Clipping removes 8 bases from V and 6 bases from J, with 6 as the unmatched junction base count. The CDR3 has 13 amino acids, counting the end cysteine and phenylalanine. Only the CDR3 portion is preserved as DNA: 39 bases, with reading frame beginning at the first base. The library came from the immunoSEQ multiplex PCR assay. TCRdb retrieved this table from immuneACCESS and kept in-frame rearrangements only. Not all clones are present; in checked studies, unresolved V genes account for under half, and no reason is known for the remainder. This sample gives 230,000 or so clones in total; 90% to 95% of them show up just once. Together, the top ten hold approximately 1.6% of the sample.

Recombination connected TRBV5-1 to TRBJ1-2; TRBD1 agrees with 11 junctional bases. Sequences were obtained from blood. This clonotype was sampled from a man aged 45 to 65 in good health. The DNA is as follows: TGCGCCAGTGGGACAGGGGGTGCAAATGGCTACACCTTC. Protein translation: CASGTGGANGYTF.